This entry describes one T cell receptor beta chain. Authors' analysis steps: Estimation of nucleated cell counts relied on the amplification of reference gene primers. Using immunoSEQ multiplex PCR, the repertoire was profiled, and TCRdb retains in-frame clones only, with some absent. V, J and clone size were drawn from that table, and D and trimming were deduced from the DNA. This sample carries around 63,000 clones, around 81% of them seen once, and the ten largest clones take 25% to 30%. The data stem from a study of blood T cell repertoires in COVID-19. Study at large: Collection of acute and convalescent COVID-19 samples took place in the United States, Italy and Spain.

Germline CDR1 reads MDHEN; CDR2 reads SYDVKM. Between the trimmed V and J ends, which lost 10 bases and 0 bases, there was a span of 9 bases. The CDR3 spans 13 residues. The rearrangement uses TRBV28 and TRBJ1-4, with D possibly TRBD1 on 6 matching bases. The receptor was derived from a woman at least 80 years old with active or convalescent COVID-19. The sequencing sample was made of peripheral blood. CDR3 sequence (DNA): TGTGCCACGAACAGGGCAACTAATGAAAAACTGTTTTTT. Protein: CATNRATNEKLFF.